These 2 T cell receptor beta chains were sequenced from one sample in a study of blood T cell repertoires in COVID-19. TCRdb's copy holds only in-frame clones and misses some; the assay was immunoSEQ multiplex PCR. The sample has 150,000 to 200,000 clones, 74% seen once. Sequenced input: peripheral blood. These receptors were obtained from a woman older than 75 with acute or convalescent COVID-19.

The rearrangement links TRBV7-8 to TRBJ1-4; D remains unclear. Trimming stripped 5 bases from V and 7 bases from J, with 17 bases between. The CDR3 contains 15 residues. Looked up from germline, CDR1 is SGHVS and CDR2 is FQNEAQ. In DNA, the CDR3 is TGTGCCAGCAGCCGCGGGAGGGCAGCGGGTGAAAAACTGTTTTTT. As protein: CASSRGRAAGEKLFF.

This chain's CDR3 is CASKSAGELFF. In DNA form, the CDR3 reads TGTGCCAGCAAATCCGCCGGGGAGCTGTTTTTT. V gene TRBV28 combines with J gene TRBJ2-2; the D is unclear. The CDR3 contains 11 residues. V was clipped by 7 bases and J by 6 bases, with 6 bases between them. Germline V gene sequence: CDR1 MDHEN, CDR2 SYDVKM.